The 24 T cell receptor beta chains given below trace back to one sample, sequenced in a study of T cells in Graves' hyperthyroidism and ophthalmopathy. The source material, RNA transcripts, was used to amplify TCR beta CDR3 regions. HTBI primers were used for first-round RT-PCR of the TCR CDR3. TCRdb ran MiXCR on the multiplex PCR reads and lists one entry per CDR3 protein. This sample has 650,000 to 800,000 distinct CDR3 sequences, with over 40% found just once. The sequenced sample consisted of peripheral blood or thyroid tissue (not recorded which). The receptors come from an adult man with Graves' disease, either hyperthyroidism or ophthalmopathy (not recorded which).

This chain uses TRBV25-1 with TRBJ2-1, with D perhaps TRBD1 or TRBD2 (6 bases each). The CDR3 length is 12 residues. V was clipped by 8 bases and J by 9 bases, with 14 bases between them. Per germline, CDR1 MGHDK and CDR2 SYGVNS. This CDR3 is CASGGPFGEQFF. CDR3 DNA: TGTGCCAGCGGGGGGCCCTTTGGTGAGCAGTTCTTC.

A few counts support this clonotype. The gene calls are TRBV20-1 and TRBJ1-6; the D gene is possibly TRBD1 (6 bases). Per germline, CDR1 DFQATT and CDR2 SNEGSKA (reference sequence). The CDR3 totals 12 residues. In DNA, the CDR3 is TGCAGCCCCGGACAGCGCCCTTCACCCCTCCACTTT. This sequence encodes CSPGQRPSPLHF.

At least ten counts were recorded for this clonotype. The DNA for the CDR3 is TGTGCCAGCAGTGAGGGAGAGAACACTGAAGCTTTCTTT. Residues: CASSEGENTEAFF. The chain links TRBV2 to TRBJ1-1; D is ambiguous. Germline V gene lookup returns CDR1 SNHLY and CDR2 FYNNEI. The length of the CDR3 is 13 residues. V gave up 3 bases and J gave up 1 base, with 6 bases separating them.

With regard to this clonotype: A junction boundary mismatches the germline segment, possibly from a read error. The chain joins TRBV10-3 to TRBJ2-7, with D tentatively TRBD1 (6 bases). Germline lookup yields CDR1 ENHRY and CDR2 SYGVKD. There are 16 residues in the CDR3. CDR3 DNA: TGTGCCAGCAGTGAAGAAGGTCAGGGGCTGAGCTACGAGCAGTACTTC. It yields the protein CASSEEGQGLSYEQYF.

At least ten counts were recorded for this clonotype. V gene TRBV7-9 combines with J gene TRBJ2-7; D is uncertain. V dropped 1 base and J dropped 2 bases, with 6 bases sitting between them. Germline CDR1 is SEHNR and CDR2 is FQNEAQ (reference sequence). The CDR3 extends over 13 amino acids. The CDR3 sequence: CASSLGQPYEQYF. The CDR3 DNA sequence: TGTGCCAGCAGCTTAGGGCAACCCTACGAGCAGTACTTC.

The rearrangement joins TRBV7-9 to TRBJ1-1; D unresolved. The germline V gene encodes CDR1 SEHNR and CDR2 FQNEAQ (reference sequence). V lost 1 base and J 8 bases, leaving 20 bases between the germline ends. The CDR3 extends over 16 amino acids. CDR3 nucleotides: TGTGCCAGCAGCTTAGTTATTGGCCGGGAGTTAGAAGAAGCTTTCTTT. Translating gives CASSLVIGRELEEAFF.

On this clonotype itself: One junction end does not reproduce the germline sequence, and a read error may be involved. The chain has TRBV5-1 and TRBJ1-1, with 7 bases matching TRBD1. This CDR3 comprises 15 residues. Germline CDR1 is SGHRS and CDR2 is YFSETQ. CDR3 residues: CASSWPGQMNTEAFF. Here the CDR3 DNA reads TGTGCCAGCAGCTGGCCGGGACAGATGAACACTGAAGCTTTCTTT.

The CDR3 is CASSLNRGSEQYF. The CDR3 nucleotides are TGTGCCAGCAGCCTTAACAGGGGTAGCGAGCAGTACTTC. J is TRBJ2-7 and V is TRBV9; 7 nucleotides align to TRBD1. Losses at the gene ends were 4 bases for V and 6 bases for J; bases not matched to a gene: 7. CDR1 SGDLS and CDR2 YYNGEE come from the germline V gene. The CDR3 covers 13 residues.

This clonotype was picked up one time. A much larger clone sits a single nucleotide away, making a read error possible. The rearrangement uses TRBV24-1 and TRBJ1-4; TRBD1 might be the D (5 bases). Trimming took off 7 bases at V and 4 bases at J, with 15 bases between the two ends. Germline CDR1 KGHDR, CDR2 SFDVKD. The CDR3 consists of 15 residues. This CDR3 is CATSDSRAFNEKLFF. The CDR3 DNA reads TGTGCCACCAGCGACAGTCGGGCGTTTAATGAAAAACTGTTTTTT.

The chain is built from TRBV6-1 and TRBJ1-5; possibly TRBD1 for D (6 bases). In germline, CDR1 is MNHNS, CDR2 SASEGT. Trimming shortened V by 0 bases and J by 7 bases, and 19 bases separated the two germline ends. CDR3 size: 17 residues. The CDR3 DNA reads as TGTGCCAGCAGTGAAGCAGCTCGGGTCGTAGGGGGGCAGCCCCAGCATTTT. As protein: CASSEAARVVGGQPQHF.

The chain uses TRBV7-2 and TRBJ2-7; 9 bases align to TRBD1. The length of the CDR3 is 13 residues. Germline V gives CDR1 SGHTA, CDR2 FQGNSA. The ends lost 4 bases at V and 6 bases at J; junction bases unmatched: 4. The CDR3 loop reads CASSSPTGGEQYF. CDR3 DNA: TGTGCCAGCAGCTCGCCGACAGGGGGCGAGCAGTACTTC.

This clonotype was detected ten times or more. V gene TRBV5-1 combines with J gene TRBJ1-2; no definite D call. The V gene's germline CDR1 is SGHRS and CDR2 YFSETQ. The CDR3 totals 13 residues. V lost 4 bases to trimming and J lost 2 bases, with 9 bases between them. The CDR3 DNA reads as TGCGCCAGCAGCGCAGGACGGAACTATGGCTACACCTTC. Translating it yields CASSAGRNYGYTF.

This clonotype was detected a few times. The chain joins TRBV6-5 to TRBJ2-5, with 10 bases identical to TRBD2. With 7 bases clipped from V and 2 bases from J, the junction kept 10 bases outside the gene matches. Germline lookup yields CDR1 MNHEY and CDR2 SVGAGI. The CDR3 has 16 amino acids. For the CDR3, the DNA is TGTGCCAGCATCGCGGGAGCTAGCGGGGGACAAGAGACCCAGTACTTC. It yields the protein CASIAGASGGQETQYF.

This clonotype was counted between two and nine times. The V and J genes are TRBV29-1 and TRBJ1-1, with D hard to call. The V end was cut by 2 bases, the J end by 0 bases, with 10 bases between. CDR3 length: 14 residues. CDR1 and CDR2 from the germline V gene are SQVTM and ANQGSEA. CDR3 bases: TGCAGCGTTGAATTTGTGTCAGTGAACACTGAAGCTTTCTTT. This translates into CSVEFVSVNTEAFF.

This clonotype was detected once. The chain uses TRBV29-1 and TRBJ1-5; 10 bases fit TRBD1. J was trimmed by 5 bases and V by 8 bases; bases with no gene match: 6. The CDR3 is made up of 13 amino acids. Per the germline V gene, CDR1 is SQVTM and CDR2 is ANQGSEA. CDR3 in amino acids: CSLDGQGDQPQHF. The CDR3 bases are TGCAGCCTAGATGGACAGGGGGATCAGCCCCAGCATTTT.

Ten or more counts support this clonotype. The chain has TRBV7-2 and TRBJ2-7; D is unresolved. The CDR3 extends over 14 amino acids. The V end was cut by 3 bases, the J end by 2 bases, with 11 bases between. Germline CDR1 is SGHTA and CDR2 is FQGNSA. This chain's CDR3 is CASSLTDGPYEQYF. As DNA, the CDR3 is TGTGCCAGCAGCTTGACGGACGGTCCCTACGAGCAGTACTTC. Drawing the rest from reference TRBV7-2 and TRBJ2-7, the complete variable domain is GAGVSQSPSNKVTEKGKDVELRCDPISGHTALYWYRQSLGQGLEFLIYFQGNSAPDKSGLPSDRFSAERTGGSVSTLTIQRTQQEDSAVYLCASSLTDGPYEQYFGPGTRLTVT.

V is TRBV5-1 and J is TRBJ2-5, with D possibly being TRBD1 (6 bases). CDR3 size: 16 residues. The V gene's germline CDR1 is SGHRS and CDR2 YFSETQ. V shed 2 bases and J shed 2 bases, with 16 bases lying between them. The CDR3 sequence is CASSLKSGTFQETQYF. CDR3 sequence (DNA): TGCGCCAGCAGCTTAAAATCGGGGACATTTCAAGAGACCCAGTACTTC. The whole variable domain, filled in from reference TRBV5-1 and TRBJ2-5, reads KAGVTQTPRYLIKTRGQQVTLSCSPISGHRSVSWYQQTPGQGLQFLFEYFSETQRNKGNFPGRFSGRQFSNSRSEMNVSTLELGDSALYLCASSLKSGTFQETQYFGPGTRLLVL.

Worth noting for this clonotype: The CDR3 does not close with the conserved phenylalanine or tryptophan, likely indicating a read error. The V call is TRBV20-1, the J call TRBJ2-7, with D perhaps TRBD1 or TRBD2 (5 bases each). CDR3 size: 11 residues. In germline, CDR1 is DFQATT, CDR2 SNEGSKA (reference sequence). The CDR3 bases are TGCAGCGGAGGCAGGGACTACGAGCAGTACTTA. Translated: CSGGRDYEQYL.

There are many counts of this clonotype. The chain combines TRBV7-8 with TRBJ2-2; the D gene is possibly TRBD2 (6 bases). The CDR3 has 15 amino acids. CDR1 is SGHVS, CDR2 FQNEAQ, per germline. Trimming removed 5 bases from V and 0 bases from J, with 10 bases in between. This CDR3 is CASSRGTTNTGELFF. The CDR3 DNA reads as TGTGCCAGCAGCCGGGGGACCACGAACACCGGGGAGCTGTTTTTT.

The chain combines TRBV7-8 with TRBJ1-1; no clear D. From germline, CDR1 is SGHVS and CDR2 FQNEAQ. The CDR3 totals 13 residues. V shed 5 bases and J shed 3 bases, with 10 bases lying between them. CDR3 residues: CASSPGRHTEAFF. The CDR3 coding sequence is TGTGCCAGCAGCCCAGGCAGGCACACTGAAGCTTTCTTT.

The chain joins TRBV11-1 to TRBJ2-5, with D perhaps matching TRBD1 or TRBD2 (10 bases each). This CDR3 comprises 17 residues. Germline V gives CDR1 SGHAT, CDR2 FQDESV (reference sequence). V lost 2 bases and J 6 bases, leaving 22 bases between the germline ends. The CDR3 loop reads CASSLWLAGDRGQTQYF. The CDR3 DNA is TGTGCCAGCAGCTTATGGCTAGCGGGGGACAGGGGCCAGACCCAGTACTTC.

This clonotype has more than one count but fewer than ten. This chain connects TRBV2 to TRBJ1-2; D is ambiguous. Germline CDR1 and CDR2: SNHLY and FYNNEI. The CDR3 loop spans 13 amino acids. Trimming pared 10 bases from V and 8 bases from J, leaving 20 bases between. The CDR3: CANANDLIGGYTF. The CDR3 nucleotides are TGTGCCAACGCGAATGATTTAATAGGAGGCTACACCTTC. The full variable domain, with the rest looked up from reference TRBV2 and TRBJ1-2, is EPEVTQTPSHQVTQMGQEVILRCVPISNHLYFYWYRQILGQKVEFLVSFYNNEISEKSEIFDDQFSVERPDGSNFTLKIRSTKLEDSAMYFCANANDLIGGYTFGSGTRLTVV.

In its sample, this clonotype was seen a few times. V and J are TRBV2 and TRBJ1-5, with 12 positions matching TRBD1. The junction had 8 bases not matched to a gene; V was cut back by 7 bases and J by 7 bases. Per the germline V gene, CDR1 is SNHLY and CDR2 is FYNNEI. The CDR3 extends over 15 amino acids. CDR3 in DNA: TGTGCCAGCATTTCCGGGACAGGGGGCGGCCAGCCCCAGCATTTT. Translating it yields CASISGTGGGQPQHF.

The chain's CDR3 is CASSYRGQLFNTGELFF. The CDR3 DNA follows: TGTGCCAGCAGTTACCGGGGACAGCTTTTTAACACCGGGGAGCTGTTTTTT. The rearrangement uses TRBV6-5 and TRBJ2-2; 7 nucleotides agree with TRBD1. The CDR3 covers 17 residues. The germline V gene encodes CDR1 MNHEY and CDR2 SVGAGI. The V gene end was trimmed by 2 bases and the J gene end by 2 bases; junction bases not matched to a gene: 8.